This T cell receptor beta chain was captured in a study of CD8 T cells in ankylosing spondylitis. Whole-study findings and limits: Typical of ankylosing spondylitis blood, it appeared, was a TCR beta motif of eight highly homologous variants.

V lost 2 bases and J lost 0, with 7 bases in between. The CDR3 extends over 15 amino acids. The germline V gene has CDR1 MNHEY and CDR2 SMNVEV (reference sequence). TCRdb reprocessed the 5' RACE reads with MiXCR, giving one entry per CDR3 protein. The sample holds 200,000 to 250,000 distinct CDR3 sequences, 6% to 8.5% seen once. This clonotype appeared many times. Its specificity is not known. The TCR was taken from a male donor with ankylosing spondylitis. Sequencing used blood, either unsorted or a sorted T cell fraction (not recorded which). The J gene is TRBJ2-2, the V gene TRBV27; D call uncertain. CDR3: CASSLGQTNTGELFF. The CDR3 DNA follows: TGTGCCAGCAGTTTAGGGCAAACGAACACCGGGGAGCTGTTTTTT.